This TCR beta chain was captured by sequencing in a study of T cell repertoires and HLA-DP antigens. Looking at the study overall: Transduced HeLa cells presented HLA-DP to CD4+ T cells.

CDR1 and CDR2 (germline): SQVTM, ANQGSEA. The CDR3 is 16 amino acids. Trimming left V 5 bases short and J 4 bases short, with 20 bases between. Some clones are missing from TCRdb's copy, which holds only in-frame ones; the method was immunoSEQ multiplex PCR. This sample has some 110,000 clones; over 90% occur once, and the top ten carry about 0.3%. Note on this clone: Its antigen is unidentified.

The sample taken for sequencing was CD4+ T cells from PBMCs. J is TRBJ2-2 and V is TRBV29-1, with a tentative D call TRBD1 (6 bases). The receptor was isolated from a woman aged 18-30 years in good health and CMV-seronegative. CDR3 coding DNA: TGCAGCGTTTTGGTGTTTCTGGGGGCGGTCACCGGGGAGCTGTTTTTT. It codes for CSVLVFLGAVTGELFF.